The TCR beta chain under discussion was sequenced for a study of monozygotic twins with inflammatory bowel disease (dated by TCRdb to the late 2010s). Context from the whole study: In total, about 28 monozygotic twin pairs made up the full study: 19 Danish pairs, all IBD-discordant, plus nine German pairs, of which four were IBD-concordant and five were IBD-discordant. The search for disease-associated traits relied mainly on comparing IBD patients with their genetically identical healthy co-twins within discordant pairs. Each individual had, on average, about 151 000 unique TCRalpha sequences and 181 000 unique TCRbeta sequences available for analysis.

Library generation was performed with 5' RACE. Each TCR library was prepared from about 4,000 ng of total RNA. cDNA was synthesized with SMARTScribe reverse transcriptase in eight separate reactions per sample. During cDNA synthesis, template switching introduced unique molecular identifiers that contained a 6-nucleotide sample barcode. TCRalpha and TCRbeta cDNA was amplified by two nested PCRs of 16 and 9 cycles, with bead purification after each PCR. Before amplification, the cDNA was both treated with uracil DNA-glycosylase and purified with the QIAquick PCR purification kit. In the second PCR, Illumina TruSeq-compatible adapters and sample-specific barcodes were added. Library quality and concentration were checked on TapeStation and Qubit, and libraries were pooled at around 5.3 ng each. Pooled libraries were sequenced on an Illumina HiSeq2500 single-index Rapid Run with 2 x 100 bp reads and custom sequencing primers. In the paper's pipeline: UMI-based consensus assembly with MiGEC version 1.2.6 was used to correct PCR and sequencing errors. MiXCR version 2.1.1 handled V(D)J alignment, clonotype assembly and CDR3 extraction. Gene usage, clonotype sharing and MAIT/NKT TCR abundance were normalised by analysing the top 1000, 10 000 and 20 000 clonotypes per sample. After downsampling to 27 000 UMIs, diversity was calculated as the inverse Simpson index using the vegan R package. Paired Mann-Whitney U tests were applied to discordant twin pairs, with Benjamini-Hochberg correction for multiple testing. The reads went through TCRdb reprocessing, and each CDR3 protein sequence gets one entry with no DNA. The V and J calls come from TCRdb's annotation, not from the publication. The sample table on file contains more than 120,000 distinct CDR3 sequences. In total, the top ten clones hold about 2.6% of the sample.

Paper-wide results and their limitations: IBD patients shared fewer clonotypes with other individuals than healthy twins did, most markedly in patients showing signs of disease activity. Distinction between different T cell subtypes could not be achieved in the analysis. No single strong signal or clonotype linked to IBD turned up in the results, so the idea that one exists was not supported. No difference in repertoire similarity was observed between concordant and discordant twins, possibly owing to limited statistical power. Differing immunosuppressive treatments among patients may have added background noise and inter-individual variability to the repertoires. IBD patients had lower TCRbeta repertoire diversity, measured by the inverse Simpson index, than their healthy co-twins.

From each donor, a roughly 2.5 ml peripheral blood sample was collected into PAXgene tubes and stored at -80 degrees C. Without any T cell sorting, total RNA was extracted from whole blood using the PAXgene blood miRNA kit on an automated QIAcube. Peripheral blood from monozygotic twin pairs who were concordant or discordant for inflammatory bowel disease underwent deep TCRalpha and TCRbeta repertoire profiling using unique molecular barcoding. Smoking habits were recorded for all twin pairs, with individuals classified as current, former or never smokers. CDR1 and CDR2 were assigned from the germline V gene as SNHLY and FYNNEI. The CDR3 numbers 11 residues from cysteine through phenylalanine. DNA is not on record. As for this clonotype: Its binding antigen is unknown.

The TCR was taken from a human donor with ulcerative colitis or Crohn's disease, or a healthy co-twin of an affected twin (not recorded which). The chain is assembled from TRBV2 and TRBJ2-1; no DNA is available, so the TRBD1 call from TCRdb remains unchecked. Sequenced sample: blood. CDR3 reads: CASGKRGEQFF.